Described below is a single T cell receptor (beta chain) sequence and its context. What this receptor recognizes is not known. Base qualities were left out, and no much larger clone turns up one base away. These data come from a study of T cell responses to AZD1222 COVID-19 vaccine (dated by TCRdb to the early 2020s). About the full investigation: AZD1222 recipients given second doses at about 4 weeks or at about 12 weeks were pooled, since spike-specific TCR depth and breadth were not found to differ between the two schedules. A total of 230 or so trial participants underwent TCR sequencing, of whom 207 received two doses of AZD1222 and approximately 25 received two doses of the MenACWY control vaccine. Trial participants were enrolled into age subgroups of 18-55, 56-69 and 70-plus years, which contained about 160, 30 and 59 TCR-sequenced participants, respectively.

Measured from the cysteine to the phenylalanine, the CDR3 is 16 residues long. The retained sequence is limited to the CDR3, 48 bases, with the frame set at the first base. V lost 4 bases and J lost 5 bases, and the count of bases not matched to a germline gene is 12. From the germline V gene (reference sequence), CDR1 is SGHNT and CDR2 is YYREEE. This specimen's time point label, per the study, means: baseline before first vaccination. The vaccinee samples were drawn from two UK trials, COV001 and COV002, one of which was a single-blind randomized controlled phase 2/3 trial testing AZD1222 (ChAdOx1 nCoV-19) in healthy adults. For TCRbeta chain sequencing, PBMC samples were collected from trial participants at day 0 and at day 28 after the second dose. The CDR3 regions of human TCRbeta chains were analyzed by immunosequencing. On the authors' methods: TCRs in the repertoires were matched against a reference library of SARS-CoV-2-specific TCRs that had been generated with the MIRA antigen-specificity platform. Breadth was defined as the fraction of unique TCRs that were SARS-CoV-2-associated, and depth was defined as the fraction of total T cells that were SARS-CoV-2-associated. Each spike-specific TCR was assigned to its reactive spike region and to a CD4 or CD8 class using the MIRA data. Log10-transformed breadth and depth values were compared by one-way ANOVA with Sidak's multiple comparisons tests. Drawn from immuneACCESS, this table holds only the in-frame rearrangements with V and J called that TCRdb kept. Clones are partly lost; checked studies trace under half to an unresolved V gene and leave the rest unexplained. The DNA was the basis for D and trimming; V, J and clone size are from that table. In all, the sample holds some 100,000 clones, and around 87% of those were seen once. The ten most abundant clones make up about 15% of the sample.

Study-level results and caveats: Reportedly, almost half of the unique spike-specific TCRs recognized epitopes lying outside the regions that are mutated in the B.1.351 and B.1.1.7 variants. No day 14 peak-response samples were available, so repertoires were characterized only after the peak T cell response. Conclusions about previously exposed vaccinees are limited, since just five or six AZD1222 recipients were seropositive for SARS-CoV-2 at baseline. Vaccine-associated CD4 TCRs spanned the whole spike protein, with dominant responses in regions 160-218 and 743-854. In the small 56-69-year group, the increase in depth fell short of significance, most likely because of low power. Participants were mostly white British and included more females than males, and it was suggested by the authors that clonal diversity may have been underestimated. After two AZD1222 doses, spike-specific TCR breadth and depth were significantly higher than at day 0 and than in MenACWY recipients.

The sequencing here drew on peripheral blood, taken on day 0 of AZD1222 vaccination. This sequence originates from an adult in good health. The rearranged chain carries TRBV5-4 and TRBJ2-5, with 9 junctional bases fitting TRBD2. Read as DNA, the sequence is TGTGCCAGCAGCCCGCGAGGCGGGGGGGCTATGGAGACCCAGTACTTC. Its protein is CASSPRGGGAMETQYF.